This T cell receptor beta chain appears in the sequencing data of a study of early T cells in non-severe SARS-CoV-2 infection. General study results and limits: Clonotype matching in VDJdb favored anti-spike CD8 responses and did not capture private and CD4 specificities.

This CDR3 is built from 13 residues. Trimming stripped 1 base from V and 5 bases from J, with 11 bases between. Germline lookup yields CDR1 DFQATT and CDR2 SNEGSKA (reference sequence). This clonotype was seen at least ten times. The antigen remains undetermined. Unique molecular identifier tags were affixed to discrete cDNA molecules. TCRdb itself ran the 5' RACE reads through MiXCR, one entry per CDR3 protein. Counted here are 50,000 to 60,000 distinct CDR3 sequences, 9.3% occurring once; the ten biggest clones make up around 20%. The source material was whole blood. The origin of this receptor is an adult who was a healthcare worker with PCR-confirmed SARS-CoV-2 infection or an uninfected control (not recorded which). The rearrangement links TRBV20-1 to TRBJ2-5; D not resolved. CDR3 in DNA: TGCAGTGCTAGAGTCCCCACCGGCGAGACCCAGTACTTC. As protein: CSARVPTGETQYF.